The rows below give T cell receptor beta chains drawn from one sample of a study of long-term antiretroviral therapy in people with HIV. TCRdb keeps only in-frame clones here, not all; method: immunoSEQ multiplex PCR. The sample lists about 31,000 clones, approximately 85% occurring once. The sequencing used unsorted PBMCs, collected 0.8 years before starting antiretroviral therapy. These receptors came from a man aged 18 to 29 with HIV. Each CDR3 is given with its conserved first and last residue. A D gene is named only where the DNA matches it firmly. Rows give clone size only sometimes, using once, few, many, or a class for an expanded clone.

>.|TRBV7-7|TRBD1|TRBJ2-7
TGTGCTAGCAGTCTCACCGGGACAGGGGAATACGAGCAGTACTTC
CASSLTGTGEYEQYF
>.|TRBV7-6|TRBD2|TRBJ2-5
TGTGCCAGCAGCTTAGCGGGCGGGGGGTACCAAGAGACCCAGTACTTC
CASSLAGGGYQETQYF
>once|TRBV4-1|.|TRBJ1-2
TGCGCCAGCAGCCAAGTCCCGGGGGCTTATGGCTACACCTTC
CASSQVPGAYGYTF
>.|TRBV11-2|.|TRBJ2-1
TGTGCCAGCAGCTCAGGTGGATCCGTAAATGAGCAGTTCTTC
CASSSGGSVNEQFF
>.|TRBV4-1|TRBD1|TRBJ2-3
TGCGCCAGCAGCCAAGATGACAGGGTGGGCACAGATACGCAGTATTTT
CASSQDDRVGTDTQYF
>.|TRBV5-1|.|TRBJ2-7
TGCGCCAGCAGCTTGGGCGGAACTGAGCAGTACTTC
CASSLGGTEQYF
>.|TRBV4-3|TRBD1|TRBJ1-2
TGCGCCAGCAGCCAATTTCCCCGACAGGGTCGCTATGGCTACACCTTC
CASSQFPRQGRYGYTF
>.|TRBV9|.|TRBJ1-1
TGTGCCAGCAGCGGGCCCTTCGCGGGACGGGGGGGCACTGAAGCTTTCTTT
CASSGPFAGRGGTEAFF
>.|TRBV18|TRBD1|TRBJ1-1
TGTGCCAGCTCACCACTCGGGACAGGGGATGTGAACACTGAAGCTTTCTTT
CASSPLGTGDVNTEAFF
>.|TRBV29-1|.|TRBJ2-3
TGCAGCGTTGATTTAGGCGGCAGCCTCACAGATACGCAGTATTTT
CSVDLGGSLTDTQYF
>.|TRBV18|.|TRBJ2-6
TGTGCCAGCTCACCTACAGTGATCTCTGGGGCCAACGTCCTGACTTTC
CASSPTVISGANVLTF
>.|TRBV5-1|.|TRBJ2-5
TGCGCCAGCAGCTTTAGCGGAGCCCAAGAGACCCAGTACTTC
CASSFSGAQETQYF
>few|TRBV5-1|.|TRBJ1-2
TGCGCCAGCAGCCCAATGACCCGGCCTCATATTGGCTACACCTTC
CASSPMTRPHIGYTF
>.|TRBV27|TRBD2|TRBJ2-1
TGTGCCAGCAATCCTAGCGGGGGCCCGAGCTCCTACAATGAGCAGTTCTTC
CASNPSGGPSSYNEQFF
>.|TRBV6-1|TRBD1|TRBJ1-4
TGTGCCAGCAGTGAACTTCAGGGGGGTGAAAAACTGTTTTTT
CASSELQGGEKLFF
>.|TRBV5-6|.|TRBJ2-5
TGTGCCACCTCTAGCGCCCGGGGGGAGACCCAGTACTTC
CATSSARGETQYF
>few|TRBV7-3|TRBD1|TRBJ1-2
TGTGCCAGCAGCTCTCCATCGACAGGGCAAGGCTACACCTTC
CASSSPSTGQGYTF
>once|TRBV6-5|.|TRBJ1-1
TGTGCCAGCAGATACGGGACTAACACTGAAGCTTTCTTT
CASRYGTNTEAFF
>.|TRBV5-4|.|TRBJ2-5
TGTGCCAGCAGCCGAATAGACCGAAGAGTATCGGAGACCCAGTACTTC
CASSRIDRRVSETQYF
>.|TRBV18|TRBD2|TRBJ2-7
TGTGCCAGCTCACCGAGTATAGCGGGAGGCCCCCAAGACTACGAGCAGTACTTC
CASSPSIAGGPQDYEQYF
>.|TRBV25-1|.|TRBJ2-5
TGTGCCAGCAGTTTTTCCAGGGGCAACCAGTACTTC
CASSFSRGNQYF
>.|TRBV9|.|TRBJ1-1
TGTGCCAGCAGCGTAGTGGGTGGTGAAGCTTTCTTT
CASSVVGGEAFF
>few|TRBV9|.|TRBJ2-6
TGTGCCAGCGGAATTGATAGAACAACTGGGGCCAACGTCCTGACTTTC
CASGIDRTTGANVLTF
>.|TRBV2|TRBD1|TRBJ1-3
TGTGCCAGCAGGGGACAGGGCGAAAACACCATATATTTT
CASRGQGENTIYF
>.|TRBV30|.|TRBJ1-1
TGTGCCTGGAGTGTAGCCAGGGGAAGCACTGAAGCTTTCTTT
CAWSVARGSTEAFF
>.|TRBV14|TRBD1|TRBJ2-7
TGTGCCAGCAGCCAAGCCAAGACAGGGTCCGAGCAGTACTTC
CASSQAKTGSEQYF
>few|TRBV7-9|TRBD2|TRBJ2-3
TGTGCCAGCAGCCCCAATCGGCGGGAGTTTACAGATACGCAGTATTTT
CASSPNRREFTDTQYF
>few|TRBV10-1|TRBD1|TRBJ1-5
TGCGCCAGCACCTTAGACAGGGTGGGCAATCAGCCCCAGCATTTT
CASTLDRVGNQPQHF
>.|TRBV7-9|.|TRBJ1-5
TGTGCCAGCAGCGTGGACAGAAATCAGCCCCAGCATTTT
CASSVDRNQPQHF
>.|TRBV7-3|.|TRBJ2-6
TGTGCCAGCAGCCCTAGGGCGACAGCCTTCTCTGGGGCCAACGTCCTGACTTTC
CASSPRATAFSGANVLTF
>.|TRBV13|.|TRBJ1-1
TGTGCCAGCAGCTTTCAGGGGATGGGTGAAGCTTTCTTT
CASSFQGMGEAFF
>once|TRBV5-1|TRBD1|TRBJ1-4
TGCGCCAGCAGCTTAACAGGGGGCGACGAAAAACTGTTTTTT
CASSLTGGDEKLFF
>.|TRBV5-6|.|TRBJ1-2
TGTGCCAGCAGCTTGGGACACTCTAACTATGGCTACACCTTC
CASSLGHSNYGYTF
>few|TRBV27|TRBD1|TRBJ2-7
TGTGCCAGCAGTTTAGGGACAGTGCCCTCCTACGAGCAGTACTTC
CASSLGTVPSYEQYF
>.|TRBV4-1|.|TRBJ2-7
TGCGCCAGCAGCCCAAGTGCGAGGGAAAGCGAGCAGTACTTC
CASSPSARESEQYF
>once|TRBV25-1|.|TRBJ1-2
TGTGCCAGCAGCGAAACAGGGCACTATGGCTACACCTTC
CASSETGHYGYTF
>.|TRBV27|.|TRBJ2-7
TGTGCCAGCGGGGAGGACAGGCTTGCCTACGAGCAGTACTTC
CASGEDRLAYEQYF
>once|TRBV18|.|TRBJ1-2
TGTGCCAGCTCACAGGGTGTCGAGGGTAACTATGGCTACACCTTC
CASSQGVEGNYGYTF
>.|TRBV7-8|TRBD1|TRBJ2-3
TGTGCCAGCAGCTTAGAAACGGGACAGGGGGGCGATACGCAGTATTTT
CASSLETGQGGDTQYF
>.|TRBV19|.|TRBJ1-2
TGTGCCAGTAGTATAGATCTCTATAACAGCGGCCATGGCTACACCTTC
CASSIDLYNSGHGYTF
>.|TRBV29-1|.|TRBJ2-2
TGCAGCGTTGAAGGACTAGAGTCGAACACCGGGGAGCTGTTTTTT
CSVEGLESNTGELFF
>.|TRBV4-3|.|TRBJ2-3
TGCGCCAGCAGCCAAGATATAAGGTCAGATACGCAGTATTTT
CASSQDIRSDTQYF
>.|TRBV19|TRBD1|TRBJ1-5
TGTGCCAGCCAAGAAGACAGGGGGAATCAGCCCCAGCATTTT
CASQEDRGNQPQHF
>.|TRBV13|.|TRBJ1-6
TGTGCCAGCACCCCACGCCTACGAGGAGGCTATAATTCACCCCTCCACTTT
CASTPRLRGGYNSPLHF
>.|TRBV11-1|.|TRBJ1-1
TGTGCCAGCAGCTCATCCGGGGTCCGCCTGAACACTGAAGCTTTCTTT
CASSSSGVRLNTEAFF
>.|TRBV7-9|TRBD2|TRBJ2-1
TGTGCCAGCAGCCATAACCCGACTAGCGGGCCGATCAATGAGCAGTTCTTC
CASSHNPTSGPINEQFF
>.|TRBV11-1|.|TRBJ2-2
TGTGCCAGCAGCCTAACTAGGGCCGGGGAGCTGTTTTTT
CASSLTRAGELFF
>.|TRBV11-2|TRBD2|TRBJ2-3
TGTGCCAGCAGCTTAGATCAGGCGGGGGTCACAGATACGCAGTATTTT
CASSLDQAGVTDTQYF
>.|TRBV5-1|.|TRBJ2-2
TGCGCCAGCAGGCCGGACGGGGCCGGCGGGGAGCTGTTTTTT
CASRPDGAGGELFF
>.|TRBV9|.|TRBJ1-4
TGTGCCAGCAGCCCCTCTCCGGGGGTATTGGAAAAACTGTTTTTT
CASSPSPGVLEKLFF
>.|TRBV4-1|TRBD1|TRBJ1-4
TGCGCCAGCAGCCAAGACAGGGGGCAAGGTGATGAAAAACTGTTTTTT
CASSQDRGQGDEKLFF
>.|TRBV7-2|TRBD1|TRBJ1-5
TGTGCCAGCAGCCCTGGACAGGGTGGTCAGCCCCAGCATTTT
CASSPGQGGQPQHF
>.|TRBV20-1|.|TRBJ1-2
TGCAGTGCCGACTATGGCTACACCTTC
CSADYGYTF
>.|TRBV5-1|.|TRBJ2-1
TGCGCCAGCAGCCTCGCCGGCAGCTCCTACAATGAGCAGTTCTTC
CASSLAGSSYNEQFF
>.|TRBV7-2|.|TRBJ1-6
TGTGCCAGCAGCGTAACAAGCAGGGGTAATTCACCCCTCCACTTT
CASSVTSRGNSPLHF
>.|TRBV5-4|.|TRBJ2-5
TGTGCCAGCACTCGCCGGGGCCTCCAAGAGACCCAGTACTTC
CASTRRGLQETQYF
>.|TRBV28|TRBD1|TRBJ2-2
TGTGCCAGCAGCCCGGGACAGCTCACCGGGGAGCTGTTTTTT
CASSPGQLTGELFF
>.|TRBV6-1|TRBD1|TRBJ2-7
TGTGCCAGCAGTTCTACCGGGACAGCGGTCTACGAGCAGTACTTC
CASSSTGTAVYEQYF